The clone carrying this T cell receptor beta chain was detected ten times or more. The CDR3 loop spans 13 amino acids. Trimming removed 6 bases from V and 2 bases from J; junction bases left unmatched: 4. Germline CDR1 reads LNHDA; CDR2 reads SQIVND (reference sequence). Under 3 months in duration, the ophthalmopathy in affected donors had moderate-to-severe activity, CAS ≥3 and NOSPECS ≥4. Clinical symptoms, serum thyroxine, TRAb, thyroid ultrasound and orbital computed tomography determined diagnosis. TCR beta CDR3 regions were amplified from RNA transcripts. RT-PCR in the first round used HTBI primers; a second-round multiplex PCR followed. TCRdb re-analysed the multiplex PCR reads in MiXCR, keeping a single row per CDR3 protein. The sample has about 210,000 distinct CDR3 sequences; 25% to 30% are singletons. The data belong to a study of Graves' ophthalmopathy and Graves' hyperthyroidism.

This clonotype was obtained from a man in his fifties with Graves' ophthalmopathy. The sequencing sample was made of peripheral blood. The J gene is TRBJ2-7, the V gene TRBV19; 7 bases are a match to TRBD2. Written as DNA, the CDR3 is TGTGCCAGTAGCGACGGGACTACCTACGAGCAGTACTTC. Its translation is CASSDGTTYEQYF.